Each of the 9 T cell receptor beta chains below was sequenced from the same sample in a study of T cells in Graves' hyperthyroidism and ophthalmopathy. TCR beta CDR3 region amplification was performed from RNA transcripts. In the first-round RT-PCR of the TCR CDR3, the HTBI primer set was used. TCRdb redid the calling of the multiplex PCR reads with MiXCR, one entry per CDR3 protein. The top ten hold more than 7% of the sample, which has hundreds of thousands of distinct CDR3 sequences, over 40% seen once. Sequenced input: peripheral blood or thyroid tissue (not recorded which). The receptors originated from an adult man with Graves' disease, either hyperthyroidism or ophthalmopathy (not recorded which).

This clonotype occurred once. The chain carries TRBV7-2 and TRBJ1-5; 10 bases are shared with TRBD1. Germline V CDR1 and CDR2: SGHTA, FQGNSA. Trimming cost V 5 bases and J 3 bases; bases outside gene matches: 13. The CDR3 is 18 amino acids. As DNA, the CDR3 is TGTGCCAGCAGCCTCCGGGACAGGGGCGAGTGGTTCAATCAGCCCCAGCATTTT. Amino acids: CASSLRDRGEWFNQPQHF. The whole variable domain, remainder taken from reference TRBV7-2 and TRBJ1-5, is GAGVSQSPSNKVTEKGKDVELRCDPISGHTALYWYRQSLGQGLEFLIYFQGNSAPDKSGLPSDRFSAERTGGSVSTLTIQRTQQEDSAVYLCASSLRDRGEWFNQPQHFGDGTRLSIL.

The chain is built from TRBV15 and TRBJ1-5, with 10 bases that match TRBD1. CDR1 LNHNV and CDR2 YYDKDF come from the germline V gene (reference sequence). The CDR3 sequence is 15 residues long. After removal of 3 bases from V and 6 bases from J, the junction contained 5 bases not matched to a gene. CDR3 loop: CATSSWTGGLQPQHF. The DNA of the CDR3 is TGTGCCACCAGCAGTTGGACAGGGGGGCTTCAGCCCCAGCATTTT.

As regards this clonotype: Possible read error: a much larger clone is one base away. V and J are TRBV10-3 and TRBJ1-5; D unresolved. Germline-derived CDR1 and CDR2 are ENHRY and SYGVKD. V was pared by 0 bases and J by 4 bases, with 16 bases between. The CDR3 covers 17 residues. Here the CDR3 DNA reads TGTGCCATCAGTGAGTCGAAGCTCGGTCATAGAAATCAGCCCCAGCATTTT. Translated, it gives CAISESKLGHRNQPQHF.

This chain uses TRBV2 with TRBJ1-1; 7 nucleotides line up with TRBD1. Germline CDR1 reads SNHLY; CDR2 reads FYNNEI. This CDR3 has 17 amino acids. V shed 7 bases, J shed 0 bases, and the junction held 14 bases outside the gene matches. As DNA, the CDR3 is TGTGCCAGCACACGCCGACAGGGTGGTCGGATGAACACTGAAGCTTTCTTT. Its translation: CASTRRQGGRMNTEAFF.

This clonotype was observed at least ten times. This rearrangement joins TRBV19 to TRBJ1-6; 7 bases match TRBD1. J was trimmed by 14 bases and V by 5 bases; bases with no gene match: 12. The CDR3 consists of 14 residues. Germline V gene lookup returns CDR1 LNHDA and CDR2 SQIVND (reference sequence). DNA for the CDR3: TGTGCCAGTAGTCGGGACAGCCGCGCCTCGACCCTCCACTTT. It encodes CASSRDSRASTLHF.

This clonotype was observed a handful of times. The gene calls are TRBV29-1 and TRBJ1-1, with 12 bases that match TRBD1. Trimming cost V 4 bases and J 0 bases; bases outside gene matches: 6. Germline V gene lookup returns CDR1 SQVTM and CDR2 ANQGSEA. CDR3 length: 16 residues. CDR3 coding DNA: TGCAGCGTTGGGGGGACAGGGGGCTCAATGAACACTGAAGCTTTCTTT. Translation: CSVGGTGGSMNTEAFF.

V is TRBV12-3 or TRBV12-4 and J is TRBJ1-1, with D possibly TRBD1 on 5 matching bases. The CDR3 is 15 residues long. V lost 7 bases and J 1 base, leaving 16 bases between the germline ends. The CDR3 coding sequence is TGTGCCAGCACTAAAGGGGAGGGGACGAACACTGAAGCTTTCTTT. It specifies CASTKGEGTNTEAFF.

The chain uses TRBV20-1 and TRBJ1-1; 7 bases match TRBD1. The germline V gene has CDR1 DFQATT and CDR2 SNEGSKA (reference sequence). J was trimmed by 5 bases and V by 6 bases; bases with no gene match: 9. This CDR3 has 13 amino acids. This CDR3 reads CSATGQAETEAFF. DNA for the CDR3: TGCAGTGCCACAGGACAGGCGGAGACTGAAGCTTTCTTT.

This chain joins TRBV29-1 and TRBJ2-5; TRBD1 agrees at 11 bases. V was clipped by 3 bases and J by 2 bases; unmatched bases: 5. Looked up from germline, CDR1 is SQVTM and CDR2 is ANQGSEA. This CDR3 is 15 amino acids long. CDR3 loop: CSVEGQGVEQETQYF. The CDR3 bases are TGCAGCGTTGAGGGACAGGGGGTTGAACAAGAGACCCAGTACTTC.